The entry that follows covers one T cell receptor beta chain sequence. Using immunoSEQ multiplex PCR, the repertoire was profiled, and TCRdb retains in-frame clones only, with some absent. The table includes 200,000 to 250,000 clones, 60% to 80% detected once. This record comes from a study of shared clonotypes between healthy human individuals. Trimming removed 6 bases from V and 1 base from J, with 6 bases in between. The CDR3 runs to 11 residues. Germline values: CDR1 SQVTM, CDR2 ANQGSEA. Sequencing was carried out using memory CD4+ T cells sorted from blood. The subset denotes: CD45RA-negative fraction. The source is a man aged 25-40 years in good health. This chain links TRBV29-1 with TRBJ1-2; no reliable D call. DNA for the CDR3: TGCAGCGTCTCACATAACTATGGCTACACCTTC. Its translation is CSVSHNYGYTF. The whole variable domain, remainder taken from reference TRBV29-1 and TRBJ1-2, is SAVISQKPSRDICQRGTSLTIQCQVDSQVTMMFWYRQQPGQSLTLIATANQGSEATYESGFVIDKFPISRPNLTFSTLTVSNMSPEDSSIYLCSVSHNYGYTFGSGTRLTVV.